This entry lists 5 T cell receptor beta chains sequenced from one sample in a study of CD8 T cells in Susac syndrome. Roughly 0.45 to 1 ug RNA was reverse transcribed with random hexamers. One entry per CDR3 protein, called by TCRdb with MiXCR from the immunoSEQ multiplex PCR reads. Altogether around 300,000 distinct CDR3 sequences are present, around 92% being singletons, with the ten largest covering roughly 0.07%. The sequencing sample was made of CD4+ T cells from PBMCs. The receptors shown here come from a human donor with multiple sclerosis.

The J gene is TRBJ2-3, the V gene TRBV6-6; 7 positions agree with TRBD2. Germline V gene sequence: CDR1 MNHNY, CDR2 SVGAGI (reference sequence). The CDR3 totals 13 residues. V lost 7 bases to trimming and J lost 0 bases; unmatched junction nucleotides: 1. CDR3 residues: CASIAGSTDTQYF. The DNA of the CDR3 is TGTGCCAGCATAGCGGGCAGCACAGATACGCAGTATTTT.

The chain is built from TRBV7-8 and TRBJ1-6; D uncertain. The germline V and J ends were trimmed by 2 bases and 4 bases, with 15 bases remaining between them. Germline V lookup: CDR1 SGHVS, CDR2 FQNEAQ. This CDR3 region has 17 residues. CDR3 residues: CASSLRVSGRYNSPLHF. As DNA, the CDR3 is TGTGCCAGCAGCTTAAGGGTGTCGGGCCGTTATAATTCACCCCTCCACTTT.

V and J are TRBV19 and TRBJ1-1; 8 positions agree with TRBD1. The CDR3 totals 15 residues. CDR1 and CDR2 from the germline V gene are LNHDA and SQIVND (reference sequence). V was clipped by 3 bases and J by 7 bases; unmatched bases: 10. The CDR3 DNA sequence: TGTGCCAGTAGTATCGGGGGACAGGATTTACATGAAGCTTTCTTT. This translates into CASSIGGQDLHEAFF.

The chain employs TRBV14 and TRBJ2-4; 7 bases fit TRBD2. The trim removed 1 base at V and 6 bases at J, leaving 9 bases unmatched. Germline V gene lookup returns CDR1 SGHDN and CDR2 FVKESK. The CDR3 has 16 residues. The CDR3 DNA sequence: TGTGCCAGCAGCCAAGGCTGGACTAGGGGAGGAAACATTCAGTACTTC. It translates to CASSQGWTRGGNIQYF.

The genes are TRBV2 and TRBJ1-5; D unresolved. Germline V CDR1 and CDR2: SNHLY, FYNNEI. Between the trimmed V and J ends, which lost 6 bases and 5 bases, there was a span of 17 bases. The CDR3 is made up of 15 amino acids. The CDR3 is CASSLRGGVDQPQHF. The CDR3 region has the DNA TGTGCCAGCAGCTTACGGGGTGGTGTTGATCAGCCCCAGCATTTT. Combining the CDR3 with reference TRBV2 and TRBJ1-5 gives the whole variable domain EPEVTQTPSHQVTQMGQEVILRCVPISNHLYFYWYRQILGQKVEFLVSFYNNEISEKSEIFDDQFSVERPDGSNFTLKIRSTKLEDSAMYFCASSLRGGVDQPQHFGDGTRLSIL.